These T cell receptor beta chains were read from a single sample in a study of blood T cell repertoires in COVID-19. TCRdb's copy holds only in-frame clones and misses some; the assay was immunoSEQ multiplex PCR. The sample has more than 200,000 clones, 85% to 90% seen once. The sequencing input was peripheral blood. The receptors stem from a woman aged 60-75 years with COVID-19, enrolled during active disease. Both conserved end residues are part of each CDR3. The order of the fields is clone size, V gene, J gene, CDR3 protein. Clone size appears in some rows only: once, few, many, or a class for an expanded clone.

clone_size: NA
v_call: TRBV28
j_call: TRBJ2-6
cdr3_aa: CASRTGTGGIIGANVLTF

clone_size: once
v_call: TRBV20-1
j_call: TRBJ2-2
cdr3_aa: CSASASGRVLGELFF

clone_size: NA
v_call: TRBV18
j_call: TRBJ2-6
cdr3_aa: CASSPREQGAGGANVLTF

clone_size: once
v_call: TRBV5-1
j_call: TRBJ2-7
cdr3_aa: CASSGDGTSSEEQYF

clone_size: NA
v_call: TRBV28
j_call: TRBJ2-2
cdr3_aa: CASTATGMDTGELFF

clone_size: NA
v_call: TRBV5-6
j_call: TRBJ2-1
cdr3_aa: CASSLAEVGSSYNEQFF

clone_size: once
v_call: TRBV4-1
j_call: TRBJ1-4
cdr3_aa: CASSQGGGDEKLFF

clone_size: NA
v_call: TRBV5-8
j_call: TRBJ2-3
cdr3_aa: CASSFRALAVLAGSTDTQYF

clone_size: NA
v_call: TRBV30
j_call: TRBJ2-1
cdr3_aa: CACAGGYYNEQFF

clone_size: NA
v_call: TRBV19
j_call: TRBJ1-2
cdr3_aa: CASKARAGGLANYGYTF

clone_size: NA
v_call: TRBV6-5
j_call: TRBJ1-2
cdr3_aa: CASSYSEGAGYTF

clone_size: NA
v_call: TRBV28
j_call: TRBJ2-5
cdr3_aa: CASQLGGGETQYF

clone_size: once
v_call: TRBV3-1/TRBV3-2
j_call: TRBJ2-7
cdr3_aa: CASSQTGTLAHEQYF

clone_size: few
v_call: TRBV29-1
j_call: TRBJ2-1
cdr3_aa: CSVLRGGDEQFF

clone_size: few
v_call: TRBV4-3
j_call: TRBJ1-2
cdr3_aa: CASSPRTANYGYTF

clone_size: NA
v_call: TRBV18
j_call: TRBJ1-1
cdr3_aa: CASSPRGQGVTEAFF

clone_size: NA
v_call: TRBV15
j_call: TRBJ1-1
cdr3_aa: CATSRGGQGNTEAFF

clone_size: NA
v_call: TRBV5-1
j_call: TRBJ1-2
cdr3_aa: CASSVGGGNGYTF

clone_size: NA
v_call: TRBV29-1
j_call: TRBJ2-5
cdr3_aa: CSALLLWAGGTQETQYF

clone_size: NA
v_call: TRBV9
j_call: TRBJ1-2
cdr3_aa: CASRAGTGVPYGYTF

clone_size: NA
v_call: TRBV28
j_call: TRBJ1-4
cdr3_aa: CASRTTGWRVEKLFF

clone_size: NA
v_call: TRBV6-1
j_call: TRBJ2-6
cdr3_aa: CASSELAGANVLTF

clone_size: NA
v_call: TRBV29-1
j_call: TRBJ1-2
cdr3_aa: CSDDTGTVGYTF

clone_size: once
v_call: TRBV2
j_call: TRBJ2-3
cdr3_aa: CASTMSTSTDTQYF

clone_size: NA
v_call: TRBV18
j_call: TRBJ1-2
cdr3_aa: CASSPSDRNYGYTF

clone_size: NA
v_call: TRBV3-1/TRBV3-2
j_call: TRBJ2-7
cdr3_aa: CASSRVLGASYEQYF

clone_size: NA
v_call: TRBV19
j_call: TRBJ1-4
cdr3_aa: CASMIKGRLNEKLFF

clone_size: NA
v_call: TRBV18
j_call: TRBJ2-1
cdr3_aa: CASSPGRVGYEQFF

clone_size: NA
v_call: TRBV28
j_call: TRBJ2-7
cdr3_aa: CASTPKGLGNYEQYF

clone_size: NA
v_call: TRBV27
j_call: TRBJ2-1
cdr3_aa: CASREGSGRADEQFF

clone_size: few
v_call: TRBV18
j_call: TRBJ1-2
cdr3_aa: CASSPQKYGYTF

clone_size: NA
v_call: TRBV9
j_call: TRBJ2-1
cdr3_aa: CASGGTSGYPNEQFF

clone_size: NA
v_call: TRBV6-2/TRBV6-3
j_call: TRBJ2-3
cdr3_aa: CASSPSLAPRTDTQYF

clone_size: few
v_call: TRBV18
j_call: TRBJ2-1
cdr3_aa: CASSKTSGGYNEQFF

clone_size: NA
v_call: TRBV30
j_call: TRBJ1-2
cdr3_aa: CAWSVRGYGYTF

clone_size: NA
v_call: TRBV27
j_call: TRBJ2-1
cdr3_aa: CASSRTGRIYNEQFF

clone_size: NA
v_call: TRBV24-1
j_call: TRBJ2-1
cdr3_aa: CATSGDYRDEQFF

clone_size: NA
v_call: TRBV4-3
j_call: TRBJ1-1
cdr3_aa: CASSQTVFLTEAFF

clone_size: NA
v_call: TRBV9
j_call: TRBJ2-1
cdr3_aa: CASSVGVASYNEQFF

clone_size: once
v_call: TRBV5-1
j_call: TRBJ2-1
cdr3_aa: CASKREGNTNNEQFF

clone_size: NA
v_call: TRBV29-1
j_call: TRBJ1-1
cdr3_aa: CSVASLPNTEAFF

clone_size: NA
v_call: TRBV12-3/TRBV12-4
j_call: TRBJ1-1
cdr3_aa: CASSGGMNTEAFF

clone_size: NA
v_call: TRBV18
j_call: TRBJ2-3
cdr3_aa: CASSPPKDWGDTQYF

clone_size: NA
v_call: TRBV10-3
j_call: TRBJ2-5
cdr3_aa: CAITRHLQETQYF

clone_size: NA
v_call: TRBV5-4
j_call: TRBJ2-5
cdr3_aa: CASSRGQQETQYF

clone_size: NA
v_call: TRBV7-9
j_call: TRBJ2-7
cdr3_aa: CASSLAGTGSAEQYF

clone_size: NA
v_call: TRBV6-4
j_call: TRBJ2-1
cdr3_aa: CASSIVTASGEQFF

clone_size: NA
v_call: TRBV5-1
j_call: TRBJ2-1
cdr3_aa: CASSSSGRGNNEQFF

clone_size: NA
v_call: TRBV5-5
j_call: TRBJ1-1
cdr3_aa: CASRGDIISTEAFF

clone_size: NA
v_call: TRBV18
j_call: TRBJ2-1
cdr3_aa: CASSPRGGGIAEQFF

clone_size: once
v_call: TRBV6-5
j_call: TRBJ1-2
cdr3_aa: CASSYVGPRSYGYTF

clone_size: NA
v_call: TRBV2
j_call: TRBJ2-7
cdr3_aa: CASCRDFSYEQYF

clone_size: few
v_call: TRBV7-2
j_call: TRBJ2-3
cdr3_aa: CASSSPTPRGTDTQYF